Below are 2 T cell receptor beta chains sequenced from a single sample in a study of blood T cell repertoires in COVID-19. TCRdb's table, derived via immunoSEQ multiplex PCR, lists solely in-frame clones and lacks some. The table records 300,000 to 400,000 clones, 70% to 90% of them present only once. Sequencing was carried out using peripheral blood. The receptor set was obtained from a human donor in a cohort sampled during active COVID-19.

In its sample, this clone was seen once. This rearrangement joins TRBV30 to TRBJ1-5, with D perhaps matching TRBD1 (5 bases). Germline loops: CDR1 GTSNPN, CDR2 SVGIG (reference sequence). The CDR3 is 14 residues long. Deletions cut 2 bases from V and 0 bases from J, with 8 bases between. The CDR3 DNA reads TGTGCCTGGAGTTTAGGGGATAGCAATCAGCCCCAGCATTTT. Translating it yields CAWSLGDSNQPQHF.

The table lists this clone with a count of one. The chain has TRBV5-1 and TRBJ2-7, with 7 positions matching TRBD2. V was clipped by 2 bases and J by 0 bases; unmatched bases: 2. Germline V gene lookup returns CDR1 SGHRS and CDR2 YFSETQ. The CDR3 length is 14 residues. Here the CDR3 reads CASSFREGSYEQYF. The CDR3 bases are TGCGCCAGCAGCTTCAGGGAGGGCTCCTACGAGCAGTACTTC. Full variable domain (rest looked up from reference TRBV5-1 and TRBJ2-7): KAGVTQTPRYLIKTRGQQVTLSCSPISGHRSVSWYQQTPGQGLQFLFEYFSETQRNKGNFPGRFSGRQFSNSRSEMNVSTLELGDSALYLCASSFREGSYEQYFGPGTRLTVT.